This TCR beta chain was sequenced during a study of T cells after yellow fever vaccination. Study-level information: Those fractions that held only low numbers of cells were prepared using the SMART-Seq v4 Ultra Low Input RNA kit.

Via MiXCR, TCRdb re-called the 5' RACE reads, giving one row per CDR3 protein. Among some 150,000 distinct CDR3 sequences listed, just over 6.5% were seen once. Study-wide results and caveats: Clonotypes found in both CD4 and CD8 compartments made up a small share. Post-booster reappearance was seen for most primary-vaccination clones (96% CD4, about 90% CD8).

The CDR3 length equals 13 residues, ends included. CDR1 and CDR2 from the germline V gene are KGHSH and LQKENI. Turning to this clonotype: No antigen is known for it. The DNA is omitted, as the CDR3 cannot be located on it reliably, and the CDR3 follows TCRdb's listing.

The sequence was obtained from a man under 40 who received the YFV17D yellow fever vaccine. Source: CD4+ T cells sorted from PBMCs, taken 10 days after the yellow fever booster vaccination. J is TRBJ2-1 and V is TRBV18. The CDR3 reads CASSTVGSGSEFF.